A selection of T cell receptor beta chains follows, all from one sample in a study of T cell responses to AZD1222 COVID-19 vaccine. The assay was immunoSEQ multiplex PCR, and TCRdb's table has in-frame clones only and misses some. Here the sample spans about 140,000 clones, 90% to 95% being singletons. The sample consisted of peripheral blood, taken on day 0 of AZD1222 vaccination. These receptor sequences come from an adult in good health. The CDR3 runs from the conserved cysteine through the conserved F or W. D genes are given only for firm matches. Size values are once, few and many counts, or a class for expanded clones, and some rows have none.

NA,TRBJ1-2,TRBV7-9,NA,TGTGCCAGCCCTCAAGGAGGCCAGGGAAACTATGGCTACACCTTC,CASPQGGQGNYGYTF
NA,TRBJ2-3,TRBV11-2,NA,TGTGCCAGCAGCTTTCCCGCAGGGGGAGGTGGAGATACGCAGTATTTT,CASSFPAGGGGDTQYF
TRBD1,TRBJ1-1,TRBV29-1,NA,TGCAGCGTTGAACTGGCAGGGGGGATTGCTTTCTTT,CSVELAGGIAFF
NA,TRBJ1-5,TRBV4-1,NA,TGCGCCAGCAGCCTCAGCGGTCCTCTAAATCAGCCCCAGCATTTT,CASSLSGPLNQPQHF
NA,TRBJ2-7,TRBV27,NA,TGTGCCAGCAGTTTAGGGGCCGAGCAGTACTTC,CASSLGAEQYF
NA,TRBJ1-3,TRBV7-2,NA,TGTGCCAGCAGCTTTATCGGGGACACCATATATTTT,CASSFIGDTIYF
NA,TRBJ2-5,TRBV5-1,NA,TGCGCCAGCAGCTTGGTCGTATCCGAGACCCAGTACTTC,CASSLVVSETQYF
NA,TRBJ1-5,TRBV29-1,NA,TGCAGCGTTGGTGGGACCCATAATCAGCCCCAGCATTTT,CSVGGTHNQPQHF
NA,TRBJ2-7,TRBV29-1,NA,TGCAGCGTTGGACAAGGGGGAGAGCAGTACTTC,CSVGQGGEQYF
NA,TRBJ1-2,TRBV7-9,NA,TGTGCCAGCAGCTTAGACGGCTATGGCTACACCTTC,CASSLDGYGYTF
TRBD2,TRBJ2-5,TRBV3-1/TRBV3-2,once,TGTGCCAGCAGCCAGGGGACTAAGGAGACCCAGTACTTC,CASSQGTKETQYF
TRBD1,TRBJ1-6,TRBV7-9,NA,TGTGCCAGCAGCTTAGCTGCGGGGACAGGGTTATCACCCCTCCACTTT,CASSLAAGTGLSPLHF
NA,TRBJ1-5,TRBV10-3,NA,TGTGCCATCAGTGGCCCCACAGGTGGGGGCATCAATCAGCCCCAGCATTTT,CAISGPTGGGINQPQHF
NA,TRBJ2-7,TRBV18,NA,TGTGCCAGCTCACCTCAAGCGCAGTATTCCTACGAGCAGTACTTC,CASSPQAQYSYEQYF
NA,TRBJ2-2,TRBV5-1,NA,TGCGCCAGCAGCCTAAGACAGGATAACACCGGGGAGCTGTTTTTT,CASSLRQDNTGELFF
NA,TRBJ1-3,TRBV7-2,NA,TGTGCCAGCACCTTAGGGGGGCTAGCTGGAAACACCATATATTTT,CASTLGGLAGNTIYF
NA,TRBJ1-1,TRBV10-3,NA,TGTGCCATCAGTGATGGTACAGGGTCGACTGAAGCTTTCTTT,CAISDGTGSTEAFF
NA,TRBJ1-5,TRBV28,NA,TGTGCCAGCAGTTTACCGGGGCAGACCTATCAGCCCCAGCATTTT,CASSLPGQTYQPQHF
NA,TRBJ1-1,TRBV28,NA,TGTGCCAGCAGGCTGGGGGGGAGGCAAGCTTTCTTT,CASRLGGRQAFF
NA,TRBJ2-7,TRBV7-9,once,TGTGCCAGCAGCCGAGAGGGGAGGGAGCAGTACTTC,CASSREGREQYF